The 28 T cell receptor beta chains listed next were all sequenced from one sample in a study of control samples from healthy donors and cancer patients. Produced via immunoSEQ multiplex PCR; TCRdb's table is partial and in-frame only. Among approximately 9,800 clones listed, approximately 90% were seen once. Specimen: PBMCs. These receptor sequences come from a man between 60 and 70 years old with colorectal cancer.

This clone was observed a single time. The chain is built from TRBV3-1 (or the pseudogene TRBV3-2) and TRBJ1-6; 7 bases are a match to TRBD1. Germline-derived CDR1 and CDR2 are LGHDT and YNNKEL (reference sequence). With 6 bases clipped from V and 0 bases from J, the junction kept 5 bases outside the gene matches. The CDR3 has 16 amino acids. DNA of the CDR3: TGTGCCAGCAGTCTCCGGGACAGCTCCTATAATTCACCCCTCCACTTT. This translates into CASSLRDSSYNSPLHF.

This clone was detected once. V is TRBV4-3 and J is TRBJ1-1; D may be TRBD1 (5 bases). The CDR3 extends over 13 amino acids. Trimming stripped 1 base from V and 12 bases from J, with 15 bases between. Germline assignment: CDR1 LGHNA and CDR2 YSLEER. CDR3 bases: TGCGCCAGCAGCCAAGCCCGACGGGGGGAGTCTTTCTTT. Residues: CASSQARRGESFF.

The chain has TRBV2 and TRBJ1-1; 7 bases are a match to TRBD1. V lost 6 bases and J lost 0; bases outside the gene matches: 4. The CDR3 is 14 residues long. Per the germline V gene, CDR1 is SNHLY and CDR2 is FYNNEI. CDR3 amino acids: CASRTGMVNTEAFF. The CDR3 DNA reads as TGTGCCAGCAGGACAGGGATGGTGAACACTGAAGCTTTCTTT.

This clone was picked up one time. This chain uses TRBV15 with TRBJ1-1, with 9 bases identical to TRBD1. The CDR3 totals 16 residues. Trimming removed 1 base from V and 1 base from J; junction bases left unmatched: 4. In germline, CDR1 is LNHNV, CDR2 YYDKDF (reference sequence). The CDR3 nucleotides read TGTGCCACCAGCAGAGGTTTGGGACAGGGGAACACTGAAGCTTTCTTT. Translating it yields CATSRGLGQGNTEAFF.

In DNA form, the CDR3 reads TGTGCCAGCAGCGGGACAGGATGGTCCTACGAGCAGTACTTC. This encodes CASSGTGWSYEQYF. The gene calls are TRBV21-1 and TRBJ2-7; the table's D call of TRBD1 was not tested on the DNA. TRBV21-1 is flagged as a pseudogene. This CDR3 spans 14 amino acids.

The chain has TRBV5-5 and TRBJ2-4, with a possible D match to TRBD2 (5 bases). The CDR3 loop spans 13 amino acids. The ends were cut back, 0 bases at V and 8 bases at J, with 9 bases in the middle. CDR1 SGHKS and CDR2 YYEKEE come from the germline V gene (reference sequence). CDR3 sequence (DNA): TGTGCCAGCAGCTTGGGTAGCGAGGACATTCAGTACTTC. Its translation: CASSLGSEDIQYF. The whole variable domain, filled in from reference TRBV5-5 and TRBJ2-4, reads DAGVTQSPTHLIKTRGQQVTLRCSPISGHKSVSWYQQVLGQGPQFIFQYYEKEERGRGNFPDRFSARQFPNYSSELNVNALLLGDSALYLCASSLGSEDIQYFGAGTRLSVL.

The rearrangement joins TRBV4-1 to TRBJ2-7; a possible D gene is TRBD1 (5 bases). This CDR3 comprises 13 residues. Germline assignment: CDR1 MGHRA and CDR2 YSYEKL. Between the trimmed V and J ends, which lost 4 bases and 0 bases, there was a span of 7 bases. CDR3 protein: CASSRGLSYEQYF. In DNA form, the CDR3 reads TGCGCCAGCAGCCGGGGCCTCTCCTACGAGCAGTACTTC.

The CDR3 sequence is CASSYSTGATPYEQYF. The CDR3 DNA sequence: TGTGCCAGCAGTTACTCGACAGGGGCTACACCCTACGAGCAGTACTTC. V gene TRBV6-2 or TRBV6-3 combines with J gene TRBJ2-7; 8 bases map to TRBD1. The CDR3 runs to 16 residues. J gave up 2 bases and V 0 bases, and 6 bases lay outside the gene matches. Germline V CDR1 and CDR2: MNHEY, SVGEGT.

The genes are TRBV7-8 and TRBJ2-3; TRBD2 matches at 8 bases. The CDR3 totals 14 residues. The germline V gene encodes CDR1 SGHVS and CDR2 FQNEAQ. The V segment lost 10 bases and the J segment 5 bases; nucleotides outside the gene matches: 11. The CDR3 spells CATDGGAGGDTQYF. The CDR3 DNA reads as TGTGCCACCGACGGGGGGGCCGGAGGAGATACGCAGTATTTT. Supplemented by reference TRBV7-8 and TRBJ2-3, the full variable domain reads GAGVSQSPRYKVAKRGQDVALRCDPISGHVSLFWYQQALGQGPEFLTYFQNEAQLDKSGLPSDRFFAERPEGSVSTLKIQRTQQEDSAVYLCATDGGAGGDTQYFGPGTRLTVL.

J is TRBJ2-3 and V is TRBV18, with TRBD1 as a possible D gene (5 bases). Germline V gene lookup returns CDR1 KGHSH and CDR2 LQKENI. This CDR3 has 13 residues. The V end was cut by 0 bases, the J end by 7 bases, with 8 bases between. CDR3 in amino acids: CASSPPDIYTQYF. The CDR3 coding sequence is TGTGCCAGCTCACCACCGGACATCTATACGCAGTATTTT.

This clone was found a few times. The chain carries TRBV5-4 and TRBJ1-1; D is ambiguous. The CDR3 is 15 residues long. Germline V CDR1 and CDR2: SGHNT, YYREEE (reference sequence). Trimming pared 0 bases from V and 1 base from J, leaving 10 bases between. This chain's CDR3 is CASSLARNRNTEAFF. The CDR3 DNA sequence: TGTGCCAGCAGCTTGGCCCGGAACAGGAACACTGAAGCTTTCTTT. Filled out from reference TRBV5-4 and TRBJ1-1, the complete variable domain reads ETGVTQSPTHLIKTRGQQVTLRCSSQSGHNTVSWYQQALGQGPQFIFQYYREEENGRGNFPPRFSGLQFPNYSSELNVNALELDDSALYLCASSLARNRNTEAFFGQGTRLTVV.

The CDR3 sequence: CASSLSAAGHSRVPLHF. CDR3 sequence (DNA): TGTGCCAGCAGTTTAAGTGCGGCAGGTCATAGCCGCGTGCCCCTCCACTTT. The chain has TRBV28 and TRBJ1-6; no clear D gene. Looked up from germline, CDR1 is MDHEN and CDR2 is SYDVKM. The CDR3 sequence is 17 residues long. Trimming pared 2 bases from V and 13 bases from J, leaving 24 bases between.

This clone was seen only once. The CDR3, as DNA: TGTGCCAGCAGCGCGTACCGAGTCGGGACCACCGGGGAGCTGTTTTTT. Its protein product is CASSAYRVGTTGELFF. This chain joins TRBV9 and TRBJ2-2; D possibly uses TRBD1 or TRBD2 (5 bases each). This CDR3 is built from 16 residues. The germline V gene has CDR1 SGDLS and CDR2 YYNGEE. Deletions cut 3 bases from V and 4 bases from J, with 16 bases between.

This sequence joins TRBV4-1 and TRBJ1-3, with a possible D match to TRBD1 (6 bases). Trimming removed 4 bases from V and 0 bases from J, with 16 bases in between. CDR1 is MGHRA and CDR2 is YSYEKL in the germline V gene. This CDR3 comprises 17 residues. CDR3 protein: CASSLRTDIPSGNTIYF. As DNA, the CDR3 is TGCGCCAGCAGCCTTAGGACAGACATTCCCTCTGGAAACACCATATATTTT.

The genes are TRBV4-3 and TRBJ2-7; no clear D. Trimming took off 0 bases at V and 0 bases at J, with 12 bases between the two ends. CDR3 length equals 16 residues. From germline, CDR1 is LGHNA and CDR2 YSLEER. The CDR3: CASSQERHRSSYEQYF. The CDR3 DNA reads as TGCGCCAGCAGCCAAGAAAGGCACCGGTCCTCCTACGAGCAGTACTTC.

The chain joins TRBV28 to TRBJ2-7; D is possibly TRBD2 (6 bases). CDR1 is MDHEN, CDR2 SYDVKM, per germline. Trimming left V 1 base short and J 3 bases short, with 10 bases between. This CDR3 has 14 residues. The CDR3, as DNA: TGTGCCAGCAGTTTATACGGGGGTTACTACGAGCAGTACTTC. Its protein is CASSLYGGYYEQYF.

In its sample, this clone was seen once. This chain uses TRBV28 with TRBJ2-3; 12 nucleotides align to TRBD1. V lost 2 bases and J lost 5; bases outside the gene matches: 8. Per the germline V gene, CDR1 is MDHEN and CDR2 is SYDVKM. The length of the CDR3 is 17 residues. The CDR3 here is CASSLLGQGARVDTQYF. Here the CDR3 DNA reads TGTGCCAGCAGTTTACTGGGACAGGGGGCGCGGGTAGATACGCAGTATTTT.

V and J are TRBV11-2 and TRBJ2-3; D gene uncertain. Trimming pared 1 base from V and 6 bases from J, leaving 5 bases between. The germline V gene encodes CDR1 SGHAT and CDR2 FQNNGV. CDR3 length: 12 residues. CDR3 in DNA: TGTGCCAGCAGCTTAGTATTGGATACGCAGTATTTT. Translating gives CASSLVLDTQYF.

The chain carries TRBV5-5 and TRBJ1-2; perhaps TRBD1 as D (5 bases). This CDR3 spans 15 amino acids. Germline V gives CDR1 SGHKS, CDR2 YYEKEE (reference sequence). With 0 bases removed from V and 0 bases from J, the gap between germline ends came to 9 bases. CDR3 sequence (DNA): TGTGCCAGCAGCTTGGGGACAAGCTCTAACTATGGCTACACCTTC. This gives the protein CASSLGTSSNYGYTF.

V is TRBV28 and J is TRBJ1-1; D is perhaps TRBD1 (6 bases). CDR3 length equals 17 residues. Germline CDR1 MDHEN, CDR2 SYDVKM. V lost 5 bases and J lost 2, with 21 bases in between. Written as DNA, the CDR3 is TGTGCCAGCAGTACATTCCGGGGGCGCTTACCCAACACTGAAGCTTTCTTT. Its translation is CASSTFRGRLPNTEAFF.

The V and J genes are TRBV18 and TRBJ2-7, with D unclear. Germline V gives CDR1 KGHSH, CDR2 LQKENI. Trimming pared 5 bases from V and 0 bases from J, leaving 5 bases between. This CDR3 region has 12 residues. In DNA form, the CDR3 reads TGTGCCAGCTCAGGGTTCTCCTACGAGCAGTACTTC. Translated: CASSGFSYEQYF.

This clone showed up just a few times. The rearrangement links TRBV30 to TRBJ1-2; 8 nucleotides align to TRBD1. Germline assignment: CDR1 GTSNPN and CDR2 SVGIG (reference sequence). This CDR3 has 15 residues. Trimming removed 3 bases from V and 4 bases from J; junction bases left unmatched: 10. The DNA of the CDR3 is TGTGCCTGGAGAGGAGGGTTAACAGGGGGCTATGGCTACACCTTC. This codes for CAWRGGLTGGYGYTF.

This clone was seen once. V usage is TRBV7-9 and J usage is TRBJ2-4; D unclear. Germline lookup yields CDR1 SEHNR and CDR2 FQNEAQ (reference sequence). The CDR3 has 15 residues. Between the trimmed V and J ends, which lost 5 bases and 7 bases, there was a span of 18 bases. The DNA of the CDR3 is TGTGCCAGCAGCAGTCTCCCTCCGATGTCTAACATTCAGTACTTC. Translated: CASSSLPPMSNIQYF.

This chain connects TRBV7-3 to TRBJ1-1; a possible D gene is TRBD1 (6 bases). CDR1 and CDR2 (germline): SGHTA, FQGTGA. The CDR3 is 14 residues long. The V gene lost 3 bases and the J gene lost 1 base, with 9 bases spanning the gap. CDR3 bases: TGTGCCAGCAGCTTTGGGGGGGCGAACACTGAAGCTTTCTTT. Translated: CASSFGGANTEAFF.

V gene TRBV28 combines with J gene TRBJ2-7; D is perhaps TRBD1 or TRBD2 (5 bases each). The CDR3 extends over 14 amino acids. V was clipped by 2 bases and J by 3 bases, with 11 bases between them. Germline V gene data show CDR1 as MDHEN and CDR2 as SYDVKM. The CDR3 sequence: CASSLEGSGYEQYF. For the CDR3, the DNA is TGTGCCAGCAGTTTAGAGGGGTCGGGCTACGAGCAGTACTTC.

The table lists this clone with a count of one. The V gene is TRBV7-8, the J gene TRBJ1-5; D is uncertain. CDR1 and CDR2 (germline): SGHVS, FQNEAQ. Trimming shortened V by 2 bases and J by 0 bases, and 11 bases separated the two germline ends. There are 16 residues in the CDR3. CDR3 sequence (DNA): TGTGCCAGCAGCTTAAAAAGGCACAGTAGCAATCAGCCCCAGCATTTT. Amino acids: CASSLKRHSSNQPQHF.

The chain employs TRBV28 and TRBJ1-4, with TRBD1 matching 11 bases. Looked up from germline, CDR1 is MDHEN and CDR2 is SYDVKM. CDR3 length: 15 amino acids. V gave up 3 bases and J gave up 8 bases; unmatched junction bases: 5. The CDR3 DNA reads as TGTGCCAGCAGTTTCGGACAGGGGGCTCGCGAAAAACTGTTTTTT. Its protein product is CASSFGQGAREKLFF.

This chain joins TRBV10-3 and TRBJ1-2; no firm D call. V lost 4 bases and J lost 8, with 11 bases in between. The CDR3 runs 12 residues. Germline CDR1 reads ENHRY; CDR2 reads SYGVKD. The CDR3 coding sequence is TGTGCCATCAGTGGTGGCGAGTACGGCTACACCTTC. This encodes CAISGGEYGYTF.